This T cell receptor (beta chain) comes out of a study of blood T cell repertoires in COVID-19. As for the study in general: Some COVID-19 samples were acute and others convalescent; all came from the United States, Italy and Spain.

The repertoire was sequenced with immunoSEQ multiplex PCR; TCRdb's copy has only in-frame clones and lacks some. This table has 200,000 to 250,000 clones, more than 65% appearing once. The J segment lost 9 bases and the V segment lost 5 bases, leaving 10 bases of the junction unmatched. The CDR3 is 15 amino acids. From germline, CDR1 is SGHRS and CDR2 YFSETQ. The chain is built from TRBV5-1 and TRBJ2-1; TRBD2 matches at 11 bases. What was sequenced was peripheral blood. This sequence was found in a woman over 75 with acute or convalescent COVID-19. CDR3 DNA sequence: TGCGCCAGCAGGCCGGCGGTAGCGGGGGGGCCTGAGCAGTTCTTC. As protein: CASRPAVAGGPEQFF. The entire variable domain, with the rest obtained from reference TRBV5-1 and TRBJ2-1, is as follows: KAGVTQTPRYLIKTRGQQVTLSCSPISGHRSVSWYQQTPGQGLQFLFEYFSETQRNKGNFPGRFSGRQFSNSRSEMNVSTLELGDSALYLCASRPAVAGGPEQFFGPGTRLTVL.